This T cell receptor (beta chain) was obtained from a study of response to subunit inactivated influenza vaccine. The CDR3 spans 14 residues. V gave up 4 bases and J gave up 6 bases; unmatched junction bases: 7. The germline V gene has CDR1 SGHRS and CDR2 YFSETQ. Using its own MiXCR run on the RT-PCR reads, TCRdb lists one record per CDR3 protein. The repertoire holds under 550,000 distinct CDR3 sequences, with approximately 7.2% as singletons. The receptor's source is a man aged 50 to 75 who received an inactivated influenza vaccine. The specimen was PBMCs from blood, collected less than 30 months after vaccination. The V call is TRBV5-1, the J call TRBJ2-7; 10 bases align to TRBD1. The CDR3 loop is CASSGGQGLGEQYF. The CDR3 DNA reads TGCGCCAGCAGCGGGGGACAGGGGTTAGGCGAGCAGTACTTC.